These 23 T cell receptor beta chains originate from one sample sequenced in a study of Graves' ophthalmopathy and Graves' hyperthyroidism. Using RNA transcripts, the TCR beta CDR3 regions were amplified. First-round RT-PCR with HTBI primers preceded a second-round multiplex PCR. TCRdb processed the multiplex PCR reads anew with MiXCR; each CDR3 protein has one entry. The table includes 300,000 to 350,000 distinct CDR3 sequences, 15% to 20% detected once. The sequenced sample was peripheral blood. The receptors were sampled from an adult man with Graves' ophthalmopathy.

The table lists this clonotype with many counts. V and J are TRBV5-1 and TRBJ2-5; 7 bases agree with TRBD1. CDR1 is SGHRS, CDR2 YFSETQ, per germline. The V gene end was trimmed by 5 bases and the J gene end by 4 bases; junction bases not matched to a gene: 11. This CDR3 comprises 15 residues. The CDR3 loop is CASRSTSGGIETQYF. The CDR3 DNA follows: TGCGCCAGCAGATCAACTTCAGGGGGTATAGAGACCCAGTACTTC.

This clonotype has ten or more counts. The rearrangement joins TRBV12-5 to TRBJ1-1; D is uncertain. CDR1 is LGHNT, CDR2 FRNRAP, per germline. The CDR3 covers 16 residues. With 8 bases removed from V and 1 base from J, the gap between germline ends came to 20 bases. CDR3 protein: CASRHTEGIGNTEAFF. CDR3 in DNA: TGTGCTAGTCGACACACCGAAGGCATCGGGAACACTGAAGCTTTCTTT. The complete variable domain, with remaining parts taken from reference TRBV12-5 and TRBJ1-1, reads DARVTQTPRHKVTEMGQEVTMRCQPILGHNTVFWYRQTMMQGLELLAYFRNRAPLDDSGMPKDRFSAEMPDATLATLKIQPSEPRDSAVYFCASRHTEGIGNTEAFFGQGTRLTVV.

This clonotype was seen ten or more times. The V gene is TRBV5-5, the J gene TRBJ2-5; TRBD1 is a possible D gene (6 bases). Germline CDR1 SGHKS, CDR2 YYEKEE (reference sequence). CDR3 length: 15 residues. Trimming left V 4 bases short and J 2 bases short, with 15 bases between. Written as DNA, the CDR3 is TGTGCCAGCAGCAATCCGGGACAATTACAAGAGACCCAGTACTTC. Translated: CASSNPGQLQETQYF.

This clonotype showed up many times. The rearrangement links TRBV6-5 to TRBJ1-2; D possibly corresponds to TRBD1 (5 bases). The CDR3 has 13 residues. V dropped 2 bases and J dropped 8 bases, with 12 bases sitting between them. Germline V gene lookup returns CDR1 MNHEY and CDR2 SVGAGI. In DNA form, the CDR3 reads TGTGCCAGCAGTTACAAAGGGGAGGGAGGCTACACCTTC. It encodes CASSYKGEGGYTF.

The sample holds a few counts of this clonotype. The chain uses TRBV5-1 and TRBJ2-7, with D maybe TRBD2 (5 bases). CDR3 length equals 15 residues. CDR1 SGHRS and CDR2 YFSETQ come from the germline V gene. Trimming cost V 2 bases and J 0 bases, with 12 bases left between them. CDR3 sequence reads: CASSLGLPASYEQYF. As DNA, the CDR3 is TGCGCCAGCAGCTTAGGACTCCCGGCCTCCTACGAGCAGTACTTC.

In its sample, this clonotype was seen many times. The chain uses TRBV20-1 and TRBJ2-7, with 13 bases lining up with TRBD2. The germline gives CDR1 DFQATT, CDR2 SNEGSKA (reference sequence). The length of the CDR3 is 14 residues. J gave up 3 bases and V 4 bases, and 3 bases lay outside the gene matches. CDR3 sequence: CSAKGLAGYYEQYF. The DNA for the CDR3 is TGCAGTGCTAAGGGACTAGCGGGATACTACGAGCAGTACTTC.

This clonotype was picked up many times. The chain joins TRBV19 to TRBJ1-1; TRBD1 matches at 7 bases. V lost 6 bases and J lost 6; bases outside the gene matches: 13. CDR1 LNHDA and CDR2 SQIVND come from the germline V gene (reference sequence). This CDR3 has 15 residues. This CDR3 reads CASRRMDRNGAEAFF. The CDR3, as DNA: TGTGCCAGTAGGAGGATGGACAGGAATGGGGCTGAAGCTTTCTTT.

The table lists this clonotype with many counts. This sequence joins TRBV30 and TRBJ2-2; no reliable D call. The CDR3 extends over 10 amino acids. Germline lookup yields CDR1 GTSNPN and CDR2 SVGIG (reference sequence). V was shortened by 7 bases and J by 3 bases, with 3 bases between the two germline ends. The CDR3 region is CAYDTGELFF. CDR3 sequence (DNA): TGTGCCTACGACACCGGGGAGCTGTTTTTT.

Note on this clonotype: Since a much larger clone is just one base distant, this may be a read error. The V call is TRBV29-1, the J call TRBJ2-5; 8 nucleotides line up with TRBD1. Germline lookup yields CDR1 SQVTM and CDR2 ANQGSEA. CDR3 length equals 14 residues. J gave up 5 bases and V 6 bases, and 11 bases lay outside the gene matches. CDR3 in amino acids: CSVLRQGTVETQYF. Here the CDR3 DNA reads TGCAGCGTCCTGAGACAGGGGACAGTCGAGACCCAGTACTTC.

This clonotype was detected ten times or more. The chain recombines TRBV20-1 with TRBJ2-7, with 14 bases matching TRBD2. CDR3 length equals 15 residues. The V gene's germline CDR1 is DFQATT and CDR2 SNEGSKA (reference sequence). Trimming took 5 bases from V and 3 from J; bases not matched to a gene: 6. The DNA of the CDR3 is TGCAGTGCTCCTGGGACTAGCGGGAGTCACTACGAGCAGTACTTC. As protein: CSAPGTSGSHYEQYF.

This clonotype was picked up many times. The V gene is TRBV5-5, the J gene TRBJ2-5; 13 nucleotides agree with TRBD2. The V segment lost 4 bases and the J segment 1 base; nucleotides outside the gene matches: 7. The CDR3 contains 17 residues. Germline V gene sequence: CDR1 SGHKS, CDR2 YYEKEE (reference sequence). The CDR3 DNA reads TGTGCCAGCAGCCCACCGACTAGCGGGAGGCTCCAAGAGACCCAGTACTTC. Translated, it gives CASSPPTSGRLQETQYF.

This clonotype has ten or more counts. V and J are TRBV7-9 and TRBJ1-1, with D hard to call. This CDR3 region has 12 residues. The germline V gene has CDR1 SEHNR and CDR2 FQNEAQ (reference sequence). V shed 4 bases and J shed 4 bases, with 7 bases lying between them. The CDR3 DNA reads TGTGCCAGCAGCTCCGCGGTCACTGAAGCTTTCTTT. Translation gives CASSSAVTEAFF.

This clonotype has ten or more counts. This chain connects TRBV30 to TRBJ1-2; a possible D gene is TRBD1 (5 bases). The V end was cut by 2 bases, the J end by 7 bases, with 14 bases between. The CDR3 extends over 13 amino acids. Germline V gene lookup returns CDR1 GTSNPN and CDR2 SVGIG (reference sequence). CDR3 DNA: TGTGCCTGGAGTTTAAGACAGTTTTCTGGCTACACCTTC. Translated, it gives CAWSLRQFSGYTF. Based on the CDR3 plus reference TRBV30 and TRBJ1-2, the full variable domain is SQTIHQWPATLVQPVGSPLSLECTVEGTSNPNLYWYRQAAGRGLQLLFYSVGIGQISSEVPQNLSASRPQDRQFILSSKKLLLSDSGFYLCAWSLRQFSGYTFGSGTRLTVV.

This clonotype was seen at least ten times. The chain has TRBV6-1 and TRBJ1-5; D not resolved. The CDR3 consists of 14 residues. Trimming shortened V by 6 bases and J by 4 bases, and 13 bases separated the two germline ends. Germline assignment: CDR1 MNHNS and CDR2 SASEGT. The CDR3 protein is CASSSPTANQPQHF. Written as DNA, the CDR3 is TGTGCCAGCAGCTCCCCGACGGCTAATCAGCCCCAGCATTTT.

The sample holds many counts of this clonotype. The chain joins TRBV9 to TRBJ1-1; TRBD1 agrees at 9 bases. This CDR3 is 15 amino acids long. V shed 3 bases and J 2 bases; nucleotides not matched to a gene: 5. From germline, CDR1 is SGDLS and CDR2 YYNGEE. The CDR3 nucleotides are TGTGCCAGCAGCGCCCGGACAGGGGCAAACACTGAAGCTTTCTTT. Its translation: CASSARTGANTEAFF.

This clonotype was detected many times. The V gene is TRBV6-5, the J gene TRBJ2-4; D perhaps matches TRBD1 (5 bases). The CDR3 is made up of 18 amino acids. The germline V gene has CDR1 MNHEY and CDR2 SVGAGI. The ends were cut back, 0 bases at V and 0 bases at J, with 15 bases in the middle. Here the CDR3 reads CASSYSGHSSLAKNIQYF. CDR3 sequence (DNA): TGTGCCAGCAGTTACTCCGGACACTCATCGCTAGCCAAAAACATTCAGTACTTC.

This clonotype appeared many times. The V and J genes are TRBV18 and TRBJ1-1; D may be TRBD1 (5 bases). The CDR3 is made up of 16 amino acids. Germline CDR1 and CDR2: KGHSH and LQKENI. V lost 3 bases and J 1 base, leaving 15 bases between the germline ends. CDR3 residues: CASSPTYGTANTEAFF. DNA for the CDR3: TGTGCCAGCTCACCTACATACGGGACTGCGAACACTGAAGCTTTCTTT.

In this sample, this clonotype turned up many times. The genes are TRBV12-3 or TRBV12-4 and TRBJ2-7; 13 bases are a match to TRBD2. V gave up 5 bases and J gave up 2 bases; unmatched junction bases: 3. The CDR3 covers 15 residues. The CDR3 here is CASSRGTSGAYEQYF. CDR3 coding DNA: TGTGCCAGCAGTCGCGGGACTAGCGGGGCCTACGAGCAGTACTTC.

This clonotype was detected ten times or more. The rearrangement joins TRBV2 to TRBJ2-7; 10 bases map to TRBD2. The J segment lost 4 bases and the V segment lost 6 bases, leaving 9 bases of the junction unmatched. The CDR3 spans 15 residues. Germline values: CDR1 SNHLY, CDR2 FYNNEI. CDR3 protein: CASRARLAGGYEQYF. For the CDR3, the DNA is TGTGCCAGCAGGGCCCGGTTAGCGGGGGGTTACGAGCAGTACTTC.

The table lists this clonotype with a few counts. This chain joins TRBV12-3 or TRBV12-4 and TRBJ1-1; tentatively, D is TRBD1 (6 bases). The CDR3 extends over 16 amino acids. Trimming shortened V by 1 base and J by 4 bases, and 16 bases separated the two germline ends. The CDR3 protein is CASSLVWGAKSTEAFF. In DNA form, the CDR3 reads TGTGCCAGCAGTTTAGTCTGGGGGGCAAAGAGCACTGAAGCTTTCTTT.

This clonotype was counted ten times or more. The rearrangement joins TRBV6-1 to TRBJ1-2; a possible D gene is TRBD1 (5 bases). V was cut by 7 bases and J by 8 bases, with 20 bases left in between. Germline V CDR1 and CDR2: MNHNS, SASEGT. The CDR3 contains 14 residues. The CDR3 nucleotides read TGTGCCAGCAAACGAGGGGAGGCAGGGCACGGCTACACCTTC. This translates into CASKRGEAGHGYTF.

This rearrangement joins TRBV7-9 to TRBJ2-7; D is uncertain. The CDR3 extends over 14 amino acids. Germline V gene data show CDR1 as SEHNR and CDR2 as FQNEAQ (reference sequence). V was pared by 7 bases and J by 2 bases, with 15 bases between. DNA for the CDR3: TGTGCCAGCACCTCTAATGGCAGACCCTACGAGCAGTACTTC. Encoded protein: CASTSNGRPYEQYF.

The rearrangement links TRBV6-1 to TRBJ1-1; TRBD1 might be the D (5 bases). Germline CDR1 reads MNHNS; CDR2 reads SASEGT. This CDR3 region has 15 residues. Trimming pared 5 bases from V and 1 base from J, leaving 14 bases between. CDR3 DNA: TGTGCCAGCAGTAGGGGACGGGGGTCGAACACTGAAGCTTTCTTT. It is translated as CASSRGRGSNTEAFF.